This T cell receptor beta chain was observed in a study of immune aging and cytomegalovirus after organ transplant (dated by TCRdb to the early 2020s). For the wider study: Every transplant recipient was given three-drug immunosuppression consisting of prednisone, tacrolimus, and mycophenolate. Overall study outcomes, separate from this receptor: A larger share of large clones was made up of TEMRA cells, and in the seven largest clones (1904 cells) aged and TEMRA cells were gained while TCM cells were lost. Since the sequencing data did not include a CD57 measurement, a conservative gene-based definition of aging was used in its place. Following viremia, cells with an aged phenotype rose post-transplant no matter the clone size, with the increase showing up earlier in large clones (days 200-264) than in small clones.

Library prep was done by single-cell sequencing. Sequencing used an Illumina NovaSeq 6000. For cell capture and library preparation, the team used the BD Rhapsody Targeted mRNA and AbSeq Reagent Kit in a microwell format. Libraries covered TCR, sample tags, AbSeq, and targeted mRNA from the Human T-Cell Expression Panel plus custom TOX and TOX2 primers. Sequencing of the libraries was performed on an Illumina NovaSeq. In the original analysis: The analysis covered approximately 9,900 cells in total, of which 7076 were CD8 T cells and a few thousand were CD8 T cells with an identifiable TCR CDR3. On the Seven Bridges Genomics platform, raw data were run through the BD Rhapsody Targeted Analysis Pipeline with V(D)J processing. Quality control, Sample Tag demultiplexing with Lex-BDSMK, clone identification with VDJ Explorer, and Seurat clustering were performed in SeqGeq 1.6.0. Clones comprising <1% of CD8 T cells were considered non-expanded; clones comprising >2.5% of the sample were considered clonal expansions. In TCRdb, the public reads were trimmed at Q25 with fastp and aligned with MiXCR, with productive beta chains retained. Here each entry gathers all rows of one CDR3 protein and keeps the most common genes and DNA. It is TCRdb's table, rather than the study itself, that gives the V and J calls and clone size. The sample table holds tens of thousands of distinct CDR3 sequences, of which around 33% were seen once. Less than 30% of the sample is in the top ten clones.

Per the publication, the time point label means: five sample-tagged time points from pre-transplant (day -1) to day 368 post-transplant, pooled. Thawed PBMC were stimulated for about 11 hours with a CMV IE-1 overlapping peptide library without transport inhibitors. After thawing, cells rested overnight before stimulation in R10 medium with CD28/CD49d costimulation. The IE-1 peptide library was made up of 15-amino-acid peptides with 11-amino-acid overlaps. Each time point was barcoded with BD Single-Cell Multiplexing Kit Sample Tags, pooled, and stained with oligo-conjugated anti-CD45RA plus sorting antibodies. A BD FACSAria III was used to sort CMV-responsive CD8+CD137+ and CD4+CD154+ T cells at 4-way purity. EDTA vacutainers were used to collect blood, which was then processed with a Ficoll gradient within 1-24 hours. The table lists this clonotype with a few counts. What antigen it recognizes has not been identified. One end of the junction is discordant with germline, which a read error may explain.

Looking up the germline V gene yields CDR1 SGHTS and CDR2 YDEGEE. From the cysteine up to the phenylalanine, the CDR3 has a length of 13 residues. The entry retains the CDR3 DNA only, 39 bases that are in frame from base 1. The chain links TRBV5-8 with TRBJ1-1; the D gene lacks a confident call. The sequence was collected from a female donor who had a heart transplant and CMV viremia. The specimen comprised CMV peptide-activated CD4+ and CD8+ T cells sorted from blood, sampled at five time points, pooled. The cell subset or site label here, explained by the study, means: sorted CD8+CD137+ and CD4+CD154+ T cells after roughly 12 h CMV IE-1 peptide stimulation. The DNA sequence follows: TGTGCCAGCAGCCCGGGTCCGAACGCTGAAGCTCTCTTT. The translation is CASSPGPNAEALF.